This TCR beta chain was sequenced for a study of blood T cell repertoires in COVID-19. At the level of the study: PBMCs, B-cell-depleted T cells, or T cells were the source of the cDNA or gDNA that made up the material.

In the original analysis: Amplification of reference gene primers was used by the study to estimate nucleated cell counts. The protocol was immunoSEQ multiplex PCR, while the TCRdb copy is restricted to in-frame clones and leaves out a portion. The D gene and trimming were derived from the DNA, and the V and J assignments and clone size from that table. This repertoire shows approximately 300,000 clones, approximately 85% found once; its top ten account for roughly 1.6%. V lost 4 bases to trimming and J lost 7 bases; unmatched junction nucleotides: 6. CDR1 and CDR2 (germline): SEHNR, FQNEAQ (reference sequence). The CDR3 has 14 residues.

This receptor was obtained from a woman between 45 and 65 years old with acute or convalescent COVID-19. The V call is TRBV7-9, the J call TRBJ1-4, with 7 bases that match TRBD1. Sequenced sample: peripheral blood. CDR3 in DNA: TGTGCCAGCAGCTCCGGGACAGACGGTGAAAAACTGTTTTTT. It translates to CASSSGTDGEKLFF.